This T cell receptor (beta chain) emerged from a study of cytomegalovirus exposure and HLA in healthy donors. Across the whole study: In a later analysis, it was reported that the approximately 110 validation repertoires had been produced on the same platform as the roughly 700 repertoires belonging to the first cohort.

This clone has a single count. The antigen is not known. Produced via immunoSEQ multiplex PCR; TCRdb's table is partial and in-frame only. The table includes 120,000 or so clones, approximately 89% detected once. There are 14 residues in the CDR3. The V and J ends lost 6 bases and 2 bases, in that order; junction bases with no gene match: 7. In germline, CDR1 is SNHLY, CDR2 FYNNEI. Study outcomes and limitations: A few chains tied to CMV proved CMV antigen-specific in vitro. The study recorded around 160 TCR beta chains that were cytomegalovirus-associated.

Source material: PBMCs. The clonotype comes from a young woman in good health and CMV-seronegative. The J gene is TRBJ2-7, the V gene TRBV2; 7 bases are a match to TRBD1. This chain's CDR3 is CASRNRQGTYEQYF. The CDR3 bases are TGTGCCAGCAGGAACCGACAGGGCACCTACGAGCAGTACTTC.